This T cell receptor (beta chain) was identified during a study of OX40 agonist ivuxolimab in advanced cancers. Across the whole study: Ivuxolimab, which is an agonistic anti-OX40 (CD134) antibody, was administered to the patients. Administration of intravenous ivuxolimab to patients occurred every 2 weeks at 0.01 to 10 mg/kg.

The table came from immunoSEQ multiplex PCR; TCRdb's copy has only in-frame clones and leaves some out. The sample holds about 150,000 clones, 85% to 95% seen once. Broader study findings: What antigens the expanded peripheral T cells recognized was never established.

With regard to this clone: Its antigen is currently unknown.

CDR1 is SSHAT, CDR2 FNYEAQ, per germline (reference sequence). V was shortened by 5 bases and J by 1 base, with 11 bases between the two germline ends. The CDR3 totals 15 residues. This receptor was taken from an adult with an advanced solid tumor such as melanoma, head and neck, liver or kidney cancer. The sample here was CD4+ or CD8+ T cells sorted from blood, taken in a trial of the OX40 agonist ivuxolimab. This chain joins TRBV7-7 and TRBJ2-2; D not resolved. CDR3 region: CASSRSAGNTGELFF. CDR3 DNA: TGTGCCAGCAGCCGGAGCGCCGGGAACACCGGGGAGCTGTTTTTT.